These T cell receptor beta chains were read from a single sample in a study of cytomegalovirus exposure and HLA in healthy donors. Sequencing was performed with immunoSEQ multiplex PCR; in TCRdb, only in-frame clones are kept and a portion is missing. Of roughly 140,000 clones listed, around 77% are singletons. The sample was PBMCs. These TCRs come from a man between 25 and 39 years old in good health and CMV-seronegative. Both conserved end residues are trimmed from each CDR3.

V gene,CDR3 protein
TRBV4-1,ATQGNTGELF
TRBV28,ASSSSGGSYNEQF
TRBV6-5,ASRLSGITDTQY
TRBV6-6,ASSPPGLAQYEQY
TRBV28,ASSLLNYGYT
TRBV6-5,ASSTGFSNQPQH
TRBV19,ASSIGTGDYGYT
TRBV11-2,ASSPRDTNTEAF
TRBV11-3,ASSGWTSDGTDTQY
TRBV2,ASSEARYNEQF
TRBV5-8,ASSARWTGEYTQY
TRBV28,ASSFSSTGRHSPLH
TRBV5-1,ASSLNSGALSEQY
TRBV4-1,ASSQLGVEKLF
TRBV11-2,ASSLQQGPGTEAF
TRBV7-8,ASGAVGGTYNEQF
TRBV5-4,ASSQDRWNTGELF
TRBV28,ASSPGSSGRSYNEQF
TRBV2,ASRESRKAF
TRBV5-6,ASSSSFYVRAYSNQPQH
TRBV5-1,ASSTTSGAYNEQF
TRBV5-6,ASSSDRGLKYEQY
TRBV7-8,ASSLQGARGNEQY
TRBV10-3,AIRPGTSTDTQY
TRBV6-1,ASSAGGRPNEKLF
TRBV2,ASSGLAGVNEQF
TRBV5-1,ASSQQGGANTEAF
TRBV6-1,ASSEDLIRGARGYT
TRBV11-2,ASSSRTESYEQY
TRBV9,ASSERLAGTQETQY
TRBV25-1,ASSGAGSLYNEQF
TRBV30,AWSWGVAGETHEQY
TRBV2,ASNNQGVYGYT
TRBV6-5,ARRLAGGSYEQY
TRBV7-8,ASSSRVQGIDSTDTQY
TRBV6-5,ASTNRPTGIYGYT
TRBV5-4,ASSLTRGANTEAF
TRBV5-6,ASSTRDTDTQY
TRBV27,ASSYGTGVGNEQF
TRBV10-3,AISEFRGTAKREAF
TRBV5-1,ASSSVAGVPYNEQF
TRBV28,ASNSREDEQF
TRBV6-1,ASSLSGSSYNEQF
TRBV6-1,ASSEGGRLYNEQF
TRBV4-1,ASSPGQGPIYEQY
TRBV7-9,ASSSPGGGLNYGYT
TRBV5-4,ASSLVFQGRDEQF
TRBV19,ASSFTAGTGTYEQY